The clone carrying this TCR beta chain was observed a few times. What it recognizes is unknown. This sample is drawn from a study of T cells after posttransplantation cyclophosphamide. General observations from the study: Recipient CMV seropositivity and CMV reactivation strongly tracked TRB clonality. Later blood repertoires were often dominated by clones from the donor CD8+ memory compartment.

The germline CDR1 and CDR2 sequences are SGDLS and YYNGEE. Trimming took off 0 bases at V and 1 base at J, with 12 bases between the two ends. The CDR3 spans 16 residues. Cyclophosphamide on days +3 and +4 followed busulfan-fludarabine conditioning and a marrow graft. Using immunoSEQ multiplex PCR, the repertoire was profiled, and TCRdb retains in-frame clones only, with some absent. The sample offers approximately 13,000 clones and no singletons, the top ten holding more than 25%. The sample was PBMCs, taken after allogeneic stem cell transplant with posttransplant cyclophosphamide. V and J are TRBV9 and TRBJ2-3; D perhaps matches TRBD2 (6 bases). This TCR was recovered from a female patient between 40 and 55 years old who received an allogeneic stem cell transplant from an unrelated donor, was CMV-positive, and had acute GVHD only. Some T cells may have come from the graft donor. The CDR3 here is CASSVDGTLRTDTQYF. The CDR3 DNA reads as TGTGCCAGCAGCGTAGATGGGACTCTCCGCACAGATACGCAGTATTTT.